This entry features one T cell receptor (beta chain) sequence. It has no known antigen specificity. No base quality values were provided; no much bigger clone lies one nucleotide off. The sample belongs to a study of T cell changes during pregnancy in multiple sclerosis (dated by TCRdb to between 2018 and 2020). Regarding the research as a whole: The study looked at changes in the T cell repertoire across pregnancy in women with multiple sclerosis.

The method behind the library was the immunoSEQ multiplex PCR assay. The table comes from immuneACCESS by way of TCRdb, which keeps in-frame sequences with V and J called. Part of the clones is missing from these tables; in studies checked, under half for an unresolved V gene and the rest for unknown reasons. This sample holds about 55,000 clones; 80% to 90% were observed only once. The biggest ten clones account for around 0.58% of the sample. From its cysteine to its phenylalanine, the CDR3 spans 15 amino acids. Just the 45-base CDR3 DNA is kept, in frame starting at base 1. Relative to germline, V is missing 0 bases and J is missing 2 bases, with 4 bases of the junction outside any gene match. Taken from the germline V gene (reference sequence), the CDR1 and CDR2 loops are SGHNT and YYREEE.

The sequence derives from a female donor with multiple sclerosis, enrolled in a pregnancy study. The material was CD4+ T cells from peripheral blood mononuclear cells, obtained in the first trimester of pregnancy. The rearrangement joined TRBV5-4 to TRBJ1-2, with 7 bases in between that match TRBD1. CDR3 sequence: CASSLGQGNNYGYTF. The sequence in DNA is TGTGCCAGCAGCTTGGGACAGGGAAACAACTATGGCTACACCTTC.